These 20 T cell receptor beta chains share one sample of origin, sequenced in a study of cytomegalovirus exposure and HLA in healthy donors. 60 Vbeta and 13 Jbeta primers were used in PCR. Sequencing was performed with immunoSEQ multiplex PCR; in TCRdb, only in-frame clones are kept and a portion is missing. The sample has approximately 160,000 clones; 68% are singletons. Input material: PBMCs. The source is a man between 45 and 60 years old in good health and CMV-seronegative.

V usage is TRBV5-1 and J usage is TRBJ1-2; 7 bases fit TRBD1. Germline CDR1 is SGHRS and CDR2 is YFSETQ. This CDR3 comprises 14 residues. The V segment lost 3 bases and the J segment 8 bases; nucleotides outside the gene matches: 10. The CDR3 sequence: CASSSGRDSKGYTF. CDR3 DNA sequence: TGCGCCAGCAGCTCGGGTCGGGACAGCAAGGGCTACACCTTC.

The genes are TRBV5-1 and TRBJ2-3; perhaps TRBD1 as D (5 bases). The germline gives CDR1 SGHRS, CDR2 YFSETQ. Between the trimmed V and J ends, which lost 0 bases and 2 bases, there was a span of 10 bases. The CDR3 runs 15 residues. The CDR3 loop is CASSLGQNPTDTQYF. Here the CDR3 DNA reads TGCGCCAGCAGCTTGGGACAGAACCCCACAGATACGCAGTATTTT. The full variable domain, rest sourced from reference TRBV5-1 and TRBJ2-3, is KAGVTQTPRYLIKTRGQQVTLSCSPISGHRSVSWYQQTPGQGLQFLFEYFSETQRNKGNFPGRFSGRQFSNSRSEMNVSTLELGDSALYLCASSLGQNPTDTQYFGPGTRLTVL.

This chain connects TRBV4-2 to TRBJ1-5; D may be TRBD1 (5 bases). V gave up 0 bases and J gave up 5 bases, with 11 bases separating them. CDR3 length: 15 amino acids. Germline CDR1 is LGHNA and CDR2 is YNFKEQ. CDR3 in amino acids: CASSQEWGEDQPQHF. CDR3 nucleotides: TGTGCCAGCAGCCAAGAATGGGGGGAGGATCAGCCCCAGCATTTT.

This chain joins TRBV5-6 and TRBJ2-5; TRBD1 is a possible D gene (6 bases). CDR1 and CDR2 (germline): SGHDT, YYEEEE. The CDR3 consists of 14 residues. Trimming took 5 bases from V and 5 from J, leaving 16 bases between them. The CDR3 spells CASSPIQGAETQYF. For the CDR3, the DNA is TGTGCCAGCAGTCCTATACAGGGCGCGGAGACCCAGTACTTC.

The chain has TRBV5-1 and TRBJ1-2, with a weak D call TRBD1 (6 bases). The CDR3 is 14 residues long. Deletions cut 2 bases from V and 7 bases from J, with 15 bases between. Germline CDR1 reads SGHRS; CDR2 reads YFSETQ. CDR3 protein: CASSLIRGGTGYTF. In DNA form, the CDR3 reads TGCGCCAGCAGCTTAATAAGGGGGGGGACTGGCTACACCTTC.

This clone was counted a single time. V usage is TRBV5-4 and J usage is TRBJ1-2, with 10 bases fitting TRBD1. Germline V gene sequence: CDR1 SGHNT, CDR2 YYREEE (reference sequence). V lost 3 bases to trimming and J lost 11 bases; unmatched junction nucleotides: 13. The CDR3 extends over 15 amino acids. The CDR3 reads CASSSPSDRGREYTF. The CDR3 coding sequence is TGTGCCAGCAGCTCCCCAAGCGACAGGGGGCGCGAATACACCTTC.

This sequence joins TRBV11-1 and TRBJ1-1, with D maybe TRBD1 (5 bases). Germline V gene data show CDR1 as SGHAT and CDR2 as FQDESV (reference sequence). The CDR3 is made up of 13 amino acids. Deletions cut 2 bases from V and 1 base from J, with 5 bases between. CDR3 coding DNA: TGTGCCAGCAGCTTACAGGGGAACACTGAAGCTTTCTTT. This codes for CASSLQGNTEAFF.

CDR3 sequence (DNA): TGCGCCAGCAGCTTGAGAGCGGGGGCTAATGAGCAGTTCTTC. It translates to CASSLRAGANEQFF. The chain uses TRBV5-1 and TRBJ2-1, with TRBD2 matching over 8 bases. Germline CDR1 and CDR2: SGHRS and YFSETQ. The CDR3 runs 14 residues. V lost 1 base to trimming and J lost 7 bases; unmatched junction nucleotides: 4.

The gene calls are TRBV29-1 and TRBJ2-1; D is unclear. CDR1 and CDR2 (germline): SQVTM, ANQGSEA. Trimming took 4 bases from V and 10 from J, leaving 8 bases between them. CDR3 length equals 10 residues. The CDR3 coding sequence is TGCAGCGTTGGTGACTTCGAGCAGTTCTTC. Translation: CSVGDFEQFF.

The chain joins TRBV7-2 to TRBJ1-3; tentative D call: TRBD1 (5 bases). Germline CDR1 SGHTA, CDR2 FQGNSA. V was cut by 4 bases and J by 0 bases, with 10 bases left in between. CDR3 length equals 15 residues. CDR3 residues: CASSSAGISGNTIYF. In DNA form, the CDR3 reads TGTGCCAGCAGCTCCGCAGGGATCTCTGGAAACACCATATATTTT.

The genes are TRBV7-2 and TRBJ1-1; possibly TRBD1 for D (5 bases). CDR3 length equals 14 residues. CDR1 is SGHTA and CDR2 is FQGNSA in the germline V gene. The V and J ends lost 5 bases and 4 bases respectively, with 14 bases between them. CDR3 in amino acids: CASSISGRGTEAFF. Written as DNA, the CDR3 is TGTGCCAGCAGCATTTCAGGGAGGGGCACTGAAGCTTTCTTT.

The table lists this clone with a few counts. The chain employs TRBV5-1 and TRBJ1-2; the match to TRBD1 covers 9 bases. The ends lost 0 bases at V and 0 bases at J; junction bases unmatched: 9. Germline V CDR1 and CDR2: SGHRS, YFSETQ. The CDR3 loop spans 18 amino acids. CDR3: CASSLVRLQGAANYGYTF. The CDR3 DNA follows: TGCGCCAGCAGCTTGGTTCGTCTACAGGGGGCGGCTAACTATGGCTACACCTTC.

The V call is TRBV6-5, the J call TRBJ2-7, with D unclear. This CDR3 is built from 13 residues. The V end lost 0 bases, the J end lost 8 bases, and 11 bases lay between the germline ends. Germline assignment: CDR1 MNHEY and CDR2 SVGAGI. The DNA for the CDR3 is TGTGCCAGCAGTTACTCGGTGGGCGTCAAGCAGTACTTC. It codes for CASSYSVGVKQYF.

The chain employs TRBV12-5 and TRBJ2-5, with 9 bases aligning to TRBD1. Germline V CDR1 and CDR2: LGHNT, FRNRAP. This CDR3 spans 17 amino acids. J gave up 5 bases and V 9 bases, and 19 bases lay outside the gene matches. CDR3 DNA: TGTGCTAGCGGAGAGTCAACAAACAGGGGGCGCCGGGAGACCCAGTACTTC. This codes for CASGESTNRGRRETQYF.

This clone has just a few counts. This chain uses TRBV4-1 with TRBJ1-4, with D unclear. V was trimmed by 4 bases and J by 0 bases, leaving 9 bases between them. The CDR3 is 15 amino acids. Per germline, CDR1 MGHRA and CDR2 YSYEKL. In DNA form, the CDR3 reads TGCGCCAGCAGCCTTGGACTTGCAACTAATGAAAAACTGTTTTTT. Its protein is CASSLGLATNEKLFF.

This chain links TRBV6-4 with TRBJ2-3, with 8 bases fitting TRBD1. This CDR3 region has 14 residues. The V gene end was trimmed by 4 bases and the J gene end by 5 bases; junction bases not matched to a gene: 5. Germline assignment: CDR1 MRHNA and CDR2 SNTAGT. The CDR3 loop reads CASSVGQGLDTQYF. CDR3 coding DNA: TGTGCCAGCAGTGTTGGACAGGGATTAGATACGCAGTATTTT.

The J gene is TRBJ1-4, the V gene TRBV28; a weak D match, TRBD1 (5 bases). Germline loops: CDR1 MDHEN, CDR2 SYDVKM. Between the trimmed V and J ends, which lost 3 bases and 7 bases, there was a span of 18 bases. This CDR3 region has 16 residues. CDR3 in amino acids: CASSFLGAGRGEKLFF. The CDR3 coding sequence is TGTGCCAGCAGTTTCCTAGGGGCAGGGCGGGGTGAAAAACTGTTTTTT.

V is TRBV2 and J is TRBJ1-1; no clear D gene. Trimming took off 6 bases at V and 5 bases at J, with 13 bases between the two ends. The length of the CDR3 is 13 residues. Germline V gives CDR1 SNHLY, CDR2 FYNNEI. This CDR3 is CASSLGAGTEAFF. CDR3 DNA sequence: TGTGCCAGCAGCTTAGGTGCAGGAACTGAAGCTTTCTTT.

This clone was observed a handful of times. V usage is TRBV5-1 and J usage is TRBJ2-5; 9 nucleotides align to TRBD2. J gave up 5 bases and V 4 bases, and 9 bases lay outside the gene matches. The CDR3 is 15 amino acids. CDR1 is SGHRS and CDR2 is YFSETQ in the germline V gene. The CDR3 loop reads CASSPWTSDRETQYF. In DNA, the CDR3 is TGCGCCAGCAGCCCTTGGACTAGCGATCGGGAGACCCAGTACTTC.

This chain uses TRBV7-9 with TRBJ1-6; 7 bases align to TRBD1. V lost 0 bases and J lost 5; bases outside the gene matches: 10. Germline V gene lookup returns CDR1 SEHNR and CDR2 FQNEAQ (reference sequence). The CDR3 covers 18 residues. The CDR3 reads CASSLADRVGMNNSPLHF. Here the CDR3 DNA reads TGTGCCAGCAGCTTAGCAGACAGGGTAGGGATGAATAATTCACCCCTCCACTTT.